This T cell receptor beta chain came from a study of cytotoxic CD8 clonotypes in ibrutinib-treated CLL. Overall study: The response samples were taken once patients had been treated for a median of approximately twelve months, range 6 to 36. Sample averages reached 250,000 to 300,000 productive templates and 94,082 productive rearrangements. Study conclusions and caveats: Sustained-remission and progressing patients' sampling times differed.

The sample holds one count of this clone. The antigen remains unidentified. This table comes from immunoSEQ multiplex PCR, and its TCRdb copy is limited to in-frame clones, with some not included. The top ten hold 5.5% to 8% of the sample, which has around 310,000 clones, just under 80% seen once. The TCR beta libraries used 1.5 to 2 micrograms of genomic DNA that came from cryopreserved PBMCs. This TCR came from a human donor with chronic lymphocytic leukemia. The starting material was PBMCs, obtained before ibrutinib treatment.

The DNA of the CDR3 is TGCAGCGTTGTCGACCCGGGGACCCAGTACTTC. This codes for CSVVDPGTQYF. The chain carries TRBV29-1 and TRBJ2-5; D not resolved. V lost 4 bases and J 7 bases, leaving 10 bases between the germline ends. Germline V lookup: CDR1 SQVTM, CDR2 ANQGSEA. The CDR3 contains 11 residues.